Here is one T cell receptor beta chain with its context. The antigen remains undetermined. At one end the junction does not follow the germline gene, possibly because of a read error. CDR3 length: 14 residues. Germline V CDR1 and CDR2: MDHEN, SYDVKM. This sample's RNA came from whole unsorted tissue. This non-tumor lung sample came from over 3 cm beyond the tumor edge. This entry is derived from a study of tumor and adjacent non-tumor tissue in lung cancer. Study in general: The cohort had under 15 adenocarcinoma, 2 squamous cell and 1 small cell patients. Patients were aged about 30 to 76, nine to eleven men and 4 to 6 women, stage I to III. The study's findings and limits: Tumor repertoires had a smaller top 100 clone share than normal lung.

The library came from three nested PCR rounds adapted from ARM-PCR protocols. TCRdb re-analysed the multiplex PCR reads in MiXCR, keeping a single row per CDR3 protein. The data show roughly 69,000 distinct CDR3 sequences, more than 75% seen once. Input material: distant non-tumor lung tissue. This clonotype originated in a man in his sixties with non-small cell lung cancer. This chain connects TRBV28 to TRBJ2-1; possible D gene TRBD2, 6 bases. The CDR3 DNA reads as TGTGCCTCGCGGGGAACAACAAGCTACAATGATCAGTTCTTC. This encodes CASRGTTSYNDQFF.